What follows describes a single TCR beta chain. What it recognizes is unknown. One end of the junction does not line up with germline, which may come from a read error. This CDR3 is 18 amino acids long. In the original analysis: It was from CDR3 differences across clinicopathological groups that a distant-metastasis classifier for papillary thyroid cancer was built. With MiXCR, TCRdb reprocessed the PCR reads. Here the V and J calls rest on TCRdb's processing, not on the authors' analysis. Counted here are tens of thousands of clones, 15% to 20% occurring once; the ten biggest clones make up 22%. The data stem from a study of metastatic and nonmetastatic thyroid tumors. Study-wide context: Where malignant and benign thyroid patients were concerned, repertoires were compared across blood and tumor or nodule tissue.

Study conclusions and caveats: When malignant thyroid tumors were compared with benign nodules, TCR beta diversity was reportedly significantly higher in the malignant tumors. This held in both blood and tumor samples.

Not a single patient had been given any form of treatment at any point before undergoing thyroid surgery. The sample taken for sequencing was blood. The clonotype originates from a female donor with papillary thyroid cancer or a benign thyroid nodule (not recorded which). Some clones in this sample may be carry-over from other donors' samples. The V call is TRBV12-3 or TRBV12-4, the J call TRBJ2-7; the match to TRBD2 covers 8 bases. The chain's CDR3 is CANSFGLAGGLSSYEQYF. The DNA for the CDR3 is TGTGCCAACAGTTTCGGACTAGCTGGAGGGCTTAGCTCCTACGAGCAGTACTTC.